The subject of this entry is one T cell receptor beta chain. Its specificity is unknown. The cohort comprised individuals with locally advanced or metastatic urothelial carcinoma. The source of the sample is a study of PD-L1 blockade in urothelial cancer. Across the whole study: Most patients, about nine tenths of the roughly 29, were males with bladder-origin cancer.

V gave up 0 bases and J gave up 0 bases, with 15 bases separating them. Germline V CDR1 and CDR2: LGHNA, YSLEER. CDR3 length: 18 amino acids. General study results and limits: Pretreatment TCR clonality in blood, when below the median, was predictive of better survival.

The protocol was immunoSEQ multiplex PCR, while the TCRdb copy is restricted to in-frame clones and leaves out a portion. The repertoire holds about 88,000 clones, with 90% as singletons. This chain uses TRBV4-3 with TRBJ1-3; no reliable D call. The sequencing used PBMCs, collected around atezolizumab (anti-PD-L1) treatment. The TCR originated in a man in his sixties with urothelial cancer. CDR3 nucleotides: TGCGCCAGCAGCCAAGATAGCAGCCCTCTGAACTCTGGAAACACCATATATTTT. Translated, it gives CASSQDSSPLNSGNTIYF.